Listed below are T cell receptor beta chains from one sample, sequenced in a study of graft-versus-host responses after intestinal transplantation. Assay used: immunoSEQ multiplex PCR; TCRdb lists only in-frame clones, some missing. The table records some 95,000 clones, 75% to 95% of them present only once. What these receptors recognize is not known. This specimen consisted of unstimulated CD8+ T cells sorted from spleen or lymph node cells, obtained before intestinal transplant. These receptors originate from a human donor who received an intestinal transplant. CDR3s include the opening cysteine and the closing phenylalanine or tryptophan. A D gene is named only where the DNA matches it firmly. Clone size, where shown, is once, few, many, or a class for clones that have expanded.

V	J	D	size	CDR3	DNA
TRBV10-3	TRBJ2-3	-	-	CAISEGGGPGDTQYF	TGTGCCATCAGTGAGGGGGGGGGCCCCGGAGATACGCAGTATTTT
TRBV27	TRBJ1-1	-	-	CASSWGGNTEAFF	TGTGCCAGCAGCTGGGGGGGGAACACTGAAGCTTTCTTT
TRBV10-1	TRBJ2-7	TRBD1	-	CASGSGQGAVEQYF	TGCGCCAGCGGCTCGGGACAGGGGGCCGTAGAGCAGTACTTC
TRBV6-5	TRBJ2-7	TRBD1	once	CASSYEGAPNYEQYF	TGTGCCAGCAGTTACGAGGGGGCTCCCAACTACGAGCAGTACTTC
TRBV5-6	TRBJ2-2	-	-	CASSLNGVRDTGELFF	TGTGCCAGCAGCTTGAACGGGGTTAGGGACACCGGGGAGCTGTTTTTT
TRBV7-9	TRBJ2-7	-	-	CASSDSYEQYF	TGTGCCAGTTCCGACAGCTACGAGCAGTACTTC
TRBV6-1	TRBJ2-7	-	-	CASSLRAYGDEQYF	TGTGCCAGCAGCCTCAGGGCATACGGCGACGAGCAGTACTTC
TRBV28	TRBJ1-3	TRBD1	-	CASSLQGASGNTIYF	TGTGCCAGCAGTCTACAGGGGGCATCTGGAAACACCATATATTTT
TRBV7-9	TRBJ2-7	TRBD2	-	CASSGGAYEQYF	TGTGCCAGCAGCGGGGGGGCCTACGAGCAGTACTTC
TRBV6-1	TRBJ2-7	TRBD2	-	CASSARLAGLSSYEQYF	TGTGCCAGCAGTGCGAGACTAGCGGGACTTAGCTCCTACGAGCAGTACTTC
TRBV7-9	TRBJ1-1	-	-	CASSLTDSLNTEAFF	TGTGCCAGCAGCCTAACGGACAGCTTGAACACTGAAGCTTTCTTT
TRBV7-9	TRBJ2-7	-	-	CASSLNSYEQYF	TGTGCCAGCAGCTTAAACAGCTACGAGCAGTACTTC
TRBV2	TRBJ2-7	TRBD1	-	CASSEGQGVLYEQYF	TGTGCCAGCAGTGAAGGCCAGGGGGTCCTCTACGAGCAGTACTTC
TRBV5-4	TRBJ1-1	-	-	CASSPDEGGRAFF	TGTGCCAGCAGCCCCGATGAGGGGGGGCGGGCTTTCTTT
TRBV5-1	TRBJ2-1	-	-	CASSLESLVNEQFF	TGCGCCAGCAGCTTGGAATCCCTTGTCAATGAGCAGTTCTTC
TRBV28	TRBJ2-2	TRBD2	-	CASSPRTSGLLNTGELFF	TGTGCCAGCAGTCCTCGGACTAGCGGGTTGCTCAACACCGGGGAGCTGTTTTTT
TRBV7-9	TRBJ1-5	-	-	CASSLGGRYQPQHF	TGTGCCAGCAGCTTAGGGGGGCGATATCAGCCCCAGCATTTT
TRBV6-5	TRBJ2-7	TRBD1	-	CASSIRDRAYEQYF	TGTGCCAGCAGTATCCGGGACAGGGCCTACGAGCAGTACTTC
TRBV7-9	TRBJ1-2	-	-	CASSLGRGDYGYTF	TGTGCCAGCAGCTTAGGTAGGGGTGACTATGGCTACACCTTC
TRBV9	TRBJ1-1	TRBD1	-	CASSVVAGGASEAFF	TGTGCCAGCAGCGTAGTGGCAGGGGGCGCGTCTGAAGCTTTCTTT
TRBV19	TRBJ1-2	TRBD1	-	CASSITQAGGIDGYTF	TGTGCCAGTAGTATAACCCAGGCAGGGGGCATAGATGGCTACACCTTC
TRBV28	TRBJ2-7	TRBD1	-	CASHRGGTGNDEQYF	TGTGCCAGCCATAGGGGGGGGACAGGGAATGACGAGCAGTACTTC
TRBV5-6	TRBJ1-1	TRBD1	-	CASSSTGAGYTEAFF	TGTGCCAGCAGCAGTACAGGGGCAGGATACACTGAAGCTTTCTTT
TRBV30	TRBJ2-2	-	-	CAWLRGELFF	TGTGCCTGGCTTAGAGGGGAGCTGTTTTTT
TRBV27	TRBJ1-1	-	few	CASSLGGGTEAFF	TGTGCCAGCAGTTTGGGAGGGGGCACTGAAGCTTTCTTT
TRBV13	TRBJ2-1	TRBD2	-	CASSNSGGGYNEQFF	TGTGCCAGCAGCAACTCGGGGGGGGGCTACAATGAGCAGTTCTTC
TRBV11-2	TRBJ1-5	-	-	CASSQGDSGSNQPQHF	TGTGCCAGCAGCCAGGGTGACAGTGGTAGCAATCAGCCCCAGCATTTT
TRBV7-9	TRBJ1-2	-	few	CASSHREIRNGYTF	TGTGCCAGCAGCCACAGGGAGATAAGAAATGGCTACACCTTC
TRBV4-3	TRBJ1-2	-	-	CASSQVGPTGLPTPNYGYTF	TGCGCCAGCAGCCAAGTAGGGCCAACAGGACTACCTACTCCTAACTATGGCTACACCTTC
TRBV9	TRBJ2-7	-	-	CASSVGSAISYEQYF	TGTGCCAGCAGCGTAGGCTCAGCGATCTCCTACGAGCAGTACTTC
TRBV27	TRBJ1-1	TRBD1	-	CASSAGQGPYTEAFF	TGTGCCAGCAGTGCCGGACAGGGGCCGTACACTGAAGCTTTCTTT
TRBV6-1	TRBJ1-3	TRBD1	-	CASSEPGQGAYGNTIYF	TGTGCCAGCAGTGAACCGGGACAGGGGGCTTATGGAAACACCATATATTTT
TRBV7-9	TRBJ2-3	-	-	CASRSGEGDTQYF	TGTGCCAGCAGGTCGGGTGAGGGAGATACGCAGTATTTT
TRBV4-1	TRBJ2-3	-	-	CASSQYKRGTDTQYF	TGCGCCAGCAGCCAATACAAGCGGGGCACAGATACGCAGTATTTT
TRBV6-4	TRBJ2-1	TRBD2	-	CASSGTSREGLNEQFF	TGTGCCAGCAGCGGGACGTCGCGGGAGGGCCTAAATGAGCAGTTCTTC
TRBV4-1	TRBJ2-1	-	-	CASSHKDTGYNEQFF	TGCGCCAGCAGCCATAAGGACACAGGCTACAATGAGCAGTTCTTC
TRBV30	TRBJ2-1	-	-	CACRVPNEQFF	TGTGCCTGCCGAGTTCCCAATGAGCAGTTCTTC
TRBV5-8	TRBJ1-5	-	-	CASSPLGGGENNQPQHF	TGTGCCAGCAGCCCCCTCGGCGGGGGGGAGAACAATCAGCCCCAGCATTTT
TRBV2	TRBJ2-7	TRBD2	-	CASSEFAGVNYEQYF	TGTGCCAGCAGTGAATTCGCGGGAGTCAACTACGAGCAGTACTTC
TRBV5-1	TRBJ2-1	TRBD2	-	CASSPTLAGGPYNEQFF	TGCGCCAGCAGCCCCACGCTCGCGGGGGGGCCTTACAATGAGCAGTTCTTC
TRBV5-1	TRBJ1-3	-	once	CASSLTYLSGNTIYF	TGCGCCAGCAGCTTAACTTACCTCTCTGGAAACACCATATATTTT
TRBV7-9	TRBJ2-3	-	-	CASSLVPTGWSDTQYF	TGTGCCAGCAGCTTAGTACCCACAGGGTGGTCAGATACGCAGTATTTT
TRBV2	TRBJ1-1	TRBD1	-	CASKEGARTEAFF	TGTGCCAGCAAGGAGGGGGCGCGAACTGAAGCTTTCTTT
TRBV7-9	TRBJ2-7	TRBD2	once	CASSPPGTSAYEQYF	TGTGCCAGCAGCCCCCCCGGGACTAGTGCCTACGAGCAGTACTTC
TRBV2	TRBJ2-5	-	-	CASSELNKNQETQYF	TGTGCCAGCAGTGAACTTAACAAGAACCAAGAGACCCAGTACTTC
TRBV6-5	TRBJ2-1	-	-	CASSLGSDNEQFF	TGTGCCAGCAGCCTTGGGAGCGACAATGAGCAGTTCTTC
TRBV19	TRBJ2-1	TRBD2	-	CASSIGGGAYNEQFF	TGTGCCAGTAGTATAGGTGGGGGGGCCTACAATGAGCAGTTCTTC
TRBV27	TRBJ1-2	-	-	CASSLSSVSGSGYTF	TGTGCCAGCAGTTTATCGAGCGTCTCCGGTTCAGGCTACACCTTC
TRBV7-9	TRBJ2-5	TRBD2	-	CASSQPGLAGETQYF	TGTGCCAGCAGCCAACCGGGACTAGCAGGCGAGACCCAGTACTTC
TRBV7-2	TRBJ2-3	-	-	CASSLRGGADTQYF	TGTGCCAGCAGCTTGAGGGGGGGCGCAGATACGCAGTATTTT
TRBV13	TRBJ2-3	TRBD2	-	CASSYYSYRTSARTDTQYF	TGTGCCAGCAGCTACTACTCATATAGGACTAGCGCACGCACAGATACGCAGTATTTT